This entry lists 3 T cell receptor beta chains sequenced from one sample in a study of Ad26.COV2.S vaccination and SARS-CoV-2 variants (dated by TCRdb to the early 2020s). Libraries were prepared through the immunoSEQ multiplex PCR assay. This is the immuneACCESS table as TCRdb keeps it, with only in-frame sequences that have V and J called. A part of the clones is gone; compared with another copy, unresolved V genes explain less than half, and the rest is unexplained. For this sample there are approximately 410,000 clones; 92% appear just once. The ten largest make up over 1.5% of the sample. The treatment or condition label of this sample denotes: over 15 received Ad26.COV2.S at low or high dose, single or two shots; 5 received placebo; per-sample allocation not given. Repertoires of vaccine and placebo recipients were sequenced from samples taken on day 63 after the first injection. The source was peripheral blood, collected in a trial of Ad26.COV2.S vaccine versus placebo. Receptors were obtained from a person aged 18-60 years who received the Ad26.COV2.S COVID-19 vaccine or a placebo.

V usage is TRBV11-3 and J usage is TRBJ2-7; D assignment may be TRBD1 or TRBD2 (5 bases each). Germline CDR1 reads SGHNT; CDR2 reads YENEEA. The CDR3 has 18 residues. The V gene lost 3 bases and the J gene lost 1 base, with 22 bases spanning the gap. This CDR3 reads CASSLGPRRPRGSYEQYF. Here the CDR3 DNA reads TGTGCCAGCAGCTTGGGTCCGCGCAGGCCGAGGGGTTCCTACGAGCAGTACTTC.

This clone has a handful of counts. This chain links TRBV7-2 with TRBJ2-3, with a weak D call TRBD1 (5 bases). The V gene's germline CDR1 is SGHTA and CDR2 FQGNSA. CDR3 length equals 14 residues. Between the trimmed V and J ends, which lost 5 bases and 2 bases, there was a span of 11 bases. CDR3: CASSNNRHTDTQYF. The DNA of the CDR3 is TGTGCCAGCAGCAACAACAGGCACACAGATACGCAGTATTTT.

The rearrangement joins TRBV11-2 to TRBJ2-2; 9 bases are shared with TRBD1. CDR1 is SGHAT, CDR2 FQNNGV, per germline. The trim removed 5 bases at V and 6 bases at J, leaving 1 base unmatched. The CDR3 spans 13 residues. CDR3 coding DNA: TGTGCCAGCAGCCGACAGGGGGCCGGGGAGCTGTTTTTT. It yields the protein CASSRQGAGELFF.